The T cell receptor beta chain described here comes from a study of blood T cell repertoires in COVID-19. About the study: Specimens from acute and convalescent COVID-19 originated in the United States, Italy and Spain. Nucleic acid was either cDNA or gDNA, and it came from T cells, B-cell-depleted T cells, or PBMCs.

In the authors' workflow: Estimation of nucleated cell counts relied on the amplification of reference gene primers. Profiling relied on immunoSEQ multiplex PCR, and the TCRdb table lists in-frame clones only, not all of them. Clone size and V and J calls were adopted from that table, with D and trimming inferred from the DNA. Of around 200,000 clones in the sample, roughly nine tenths were seen once. The CDR3 loop spans 14 amino acids. Trimming left V 8 bases short and J 1 base short, with 14 bases between. Germline CDR1 is MNHNY and CDR2 is SVGAGI (reference sequence). Sample: peripheral blood. The TCR originated in a man aged 35 to 55 with acute or convalescent COVID-19. The chain recombines TRBV6-6 with TRBJ1-1; D remains ambiguous. CDR3 DNA: TGTGCCAGCGCCGTAACTACGGAGAACACTGAAGCTTTCTTT. It codes for CASAVTTENTEAFF.